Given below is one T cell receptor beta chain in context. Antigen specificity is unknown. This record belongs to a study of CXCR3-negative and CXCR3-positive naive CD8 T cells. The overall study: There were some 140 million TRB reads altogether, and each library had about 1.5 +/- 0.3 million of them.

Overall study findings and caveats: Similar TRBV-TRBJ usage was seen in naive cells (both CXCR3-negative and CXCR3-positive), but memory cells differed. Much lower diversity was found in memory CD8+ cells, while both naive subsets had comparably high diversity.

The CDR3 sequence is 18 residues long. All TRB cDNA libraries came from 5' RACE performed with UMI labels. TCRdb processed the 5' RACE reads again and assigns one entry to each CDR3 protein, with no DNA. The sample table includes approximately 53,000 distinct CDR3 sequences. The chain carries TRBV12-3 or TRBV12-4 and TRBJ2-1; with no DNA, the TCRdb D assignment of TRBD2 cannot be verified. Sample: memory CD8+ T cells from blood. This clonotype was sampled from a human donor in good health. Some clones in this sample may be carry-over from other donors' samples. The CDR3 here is CASSQGLAGGLSYNEQFF.